This passage covers 31 T cell receptor beta chains from one sample sequenced in a study of T-cell memory formation after mild COVID-19. TCRdb itself ran the 5' RACE reads through MiXCR, one entry per CDR3 protein. The top ten clones hold about 31% of a sample with tens of thousands of distinct CDR3 sequences, about 14% of them seen once. Sequences were obtained from PBMCs or a T cell subset sorted from them (not recorded which). These receptors were collected from an adult woman who had mild COVID-19 (a few samples of this study predate the infection). Cell type and time point are not known.

The rearrangement joins TRBV4-2 to TRBJ2-7; D is uncertain. Trimming removed 0 bases from V and 0 bases from J, with 9 bases in between. Germline CDR1 and CDR2: LGHNA and YNFKEQ. This CDR3 region has 15 residues. In DNA form, the CDR3 reads TGTGCCAGCAGCCAAGATGGCGGCACCTCCTACGAGCAGTACTTC. Its protein product is CASSQDGGTSYEQYF.

The chain couples TRBV7-2 to TRBJ2-3, with 15 bases matching TRBD2. Germline CDR1 is SGHTA and CDR2 is FQGNSA. This CDR3 has 19 residues. J was trimmed by 5 bases and V by 4 bases; bases with no gene match: 13. The CDR3 loop reads CASSSPGLAGGPVVDTQYF. The CDR3 DNA is TGTGCCAGCAGCTCCCCCGGACTAGCGGGGGGGCCCGTAGTAGATACGCAGTATTTT.

This clonotype was counted ten times or more. The gene calls are TRBV12-3 or TRBV12-4 and TRBJ2-1; D might be TRBD2 (5 bases). The V end lost 2 bases, the J end lost 8 bases, and 13 bases lay between the germline ends. The CDR3 contains 14 residues. The CDR3 nucleotides are TGTGCCAGCAGTTTATTGGCTAGCTATGATGAGCAGTTCTTC. It encodes CASSLLASYDEQFF.

This clonotype was counted many times. The V gene is TRBV20-1, the J gene TRBJ2-1; D possibly matches TRBD1 or TRBD2 (6 bases each). Germline V gene data show CDR1 as DFQATT and CDR2 as SNEGSKA (reference sequence). Trimming removed 0 bases from V and 15 bases from J, with 18 bases in between. This CDR3 comprises 13 residues. The CDR3 region has the DNA TGCAGTGCTAGAGAAGGGGGGACTCCTTTTCGGTTCTTC. This encodes CSAREGGTPFRFF.

This clonotype was observed many times. The J gene is TRBJ2-1, the V gene TRBV5-1; D is perhaps TRBD1 (5 bases). Germline loops: CDR1 SGHRS, CDR2 YFSETQ. The V end lost 1 base, the J end lost 0 bases, and 11 bases lay between the germline ends. CDR3 size: 16 residues. The CDR3 DNA reads as TGCGCCAGCAGCTTGAAAAGGGGAAGCTCCTACAATGAGCAGTTCTTC. Its translation: CASSLKRGSSYNEQFF.

The CDR3 protein is CASRPSSGRSNEQFF. CDR3 DNA: TGTGCCAGCAGACCCAGTTCCGGGAGGAGCAATGAGCAGTTCTTC. The chain is built from TRBV6-5 and TRBJ2-1; 7 bases map to TRBD2. The CDR3 runs 15 residues. V lost 6 bases to trimming and J lost 6 bases; unmatched junction nucleotides: 11. The V gene's germline CDR1 is MNHEY and CDR2 SVGAGI.

V gene TRBV4-1 combines with J gene TRBJ2-1; 11 bases line up with TRBD2. J was trimmed by 2 bases and V by 1 base; bases with no gene match: 4. The CDR3 covers 17 residues. The germline CDR1 and CDR2 sequences are MGHRA and YSYEKL. CDR3 bases: TGCGCCAGCAGCCAAGGGGGACTAGCGGAGCCCTACAATGAGCAGTTCTTC. This codes for CASSQGGLAEPYNEQFF.

The genes are TRBV6-5 and TRBJ2-1, with D perhaps TRBD2 (6 bases). Germline loops: CDR1 MNHEY, CDR2 SVGAGI. The CDR3 has 14 residues. Trimming cost V 3 bases and J 4 bases, with 10 bases left between them. The CDR3 DNA sequence: TGTGCCAGCAGTTATGTGGAGGGATACAATGAGCAGTTCTTC. Amino acid sequence: CASSYVEGYNEQFF.

This clonotype was counted only a few times. V is TRBV7-9 and J is TRBJ2-1; 11 positions agree with TRBD2. CDR3 length: 15 amino acids. Trimming took 6 bases from V and 8 from J; bases not matched to a gene: 9. CDR1 SEHNR and CDR2 FQNEAQ come from the germline V gene (reference sequence). CDR3 sequence (DNA): TGTGCCAGCAGATATAGCGGGGGGGCCGGCGATGAGCAGTTCTTC. Translated, it gives CASRYSGGAGDEQFF.

This clonotype has ten or more counts. The rearrangement joins TRBV7-9 to TRBJ1-1, with D unclear. Germline-derived CDR1 and CDR2 are SEHNR and FQNEAQ (reference sequence). The germline V and J ends were trimmed by 5 bases and 0 bases, with 16 bases remaining between them. The CDR3 spans 16 residues. In DNA, the CDR3 is TGTGCCAGCAGCCCCATAAAGGTCCGGGTGAACACTGAAGCTTTCTTT. This sequence encodes CASSPIKVRVNTEAFF.

This clonotype was seen a few times. The chain links TRBV20-1 to TRBJ2-7; no definite D call. This CDR3 comprises 11 residues. Germline V lookup: CDR1 DFQATT, CDR2 SNEGSKA (reference sequence). V lost 5 bases, J lost 0 bases, and 5 bases lay in between. The CDR3 DNA follows: TGCAGTGCTGAGATCTCCTACGAGCAGTACTTC. This translates into CSAEISYEQYF.

The chain combines TRBV3-1 with TRBJ1-2; no definite D call. Looked up from germline, CDR1 is LGHDT and CDR2 is YNNKEL (reference sequence). With 0 bases removed from V and 6 bases from J, the gap between germline ends came to 8 bases. The CDR3 sequence is 13 residues long. The CDR3: CASSQERRNGYTF. The DNA of the CDR3 is TGTGCCAGCAGCCAAGAGCGAAGGAATGGCTACACCTTC.

The chain joins TRBV4-1 to TRBJ2-3; D not certain. V was shortened by 0 bases and J by 0 bases, with 7 bases between the two germline ends. The CDR3 length is 15 residues. Germline V lookup: CDR1 MGHRA, CDR2 YSYEKL. The CDR3 DNA is TGCGCCAGCAGCCAAGATGGTCGCAGCACAGATACGCAGTATTTT. This sequence encodes CASSQDGRSTDTQYF.

This clonotype was counted only a few times. The rearrangement uses TRBV29-1 and TRBJ2-7; 7 nucleotides agree with TRBD2. Looked up from germline, CDR1 is SQVTM and CDR2 is ANQGSEA. CDR3 length equals 14 residues. The ends lost 3 bases at V and 3 bases at J; junction bases unmatched: 8. The CDR3 DNA reads TGCAGCGTTGATTCGCGGGAGATGGGCTACGAGCAGTACTTC. Translating it yields CSVDSREMGYEQYF.

This clonotype was counted between two and nine times. The chain links TRBV2 to TRBJ1-1, with D unclear. The CDR3 has 13 residues. The germline V gene encodes CDR1 SNHLY and CDR2 FYNNEI. V was clipped by 11 bases and J by 1 base, with 14 bases between them. CDR3 sequence reads: CAATAAGNTEAFF. CDR3 bases: TGTGCCGCGACTGCGGCAGGGAACACTGAAGCTTTCTTT.

This clonotype has a single count. V and J are TRBV4-1 and TRBJ2-1; 10 bases match TRBD1. This CDR3 is 15 amino acids long. The germline gives CDR1 MGHRA, CDR2 YSYEKL. V lost 4 bases and J lost 6; bases outside the gene matches: 6. The CDR3 sequence: CASSRGQGNSNEQFF. CDR3 sequence (DNA): TGCGCCAGCAGCCGGGGACAGGGGAACTCCAATGAGCAGTTCTTC.

This clonotype was counted at least ten times. The genes are TRBV20-1 and TRBJ1-5, with D unresolved. CDR1 DFQATT and CDR2 SNEGSKA come from the germline V gene (reference sequence). V lost 0 bases to trimming and J lost 3 bases, with 12 bases between them. The CDR3 has 15 amino acids. Here the CDR3 reads CSARDLSGDNQPQHF. The CDR3 DNA follows: TGCAGTGCTAGAGATCTGTCGGGAGACAATCAGCCCCAGCATTTT.

This clonotype came up a few times. CDR3 coding DNA: TGTGCCAGCAGTTTAAACAGGGGACAGCCTGATAACTATGGCTACACCTTC. This encodes CASSLNRGQPDNYGYTF. The V call is TRBV12-3 or TRBV12-4, the J call TRBJ1-2; TRBD1 matches 7 bases. This CDR3 contains 17 residues. After removal of 2 bases from V and 1 base from J, the junction contained 10 bases not matched to a gene.

This chain uses TRBV5-6 with TRBJ2-7, with D maybe TRBD2 (5 bases). Germline CDR1 and CDR2: SGHDT and YYEEEE. Trimming stripped 5 bases from V and 0 bases from J, with 15 bases between. There are 15 residues in the CDR3. This CDR3 reads CASSYDYVSSYEQYF. CDR3 coding DNA: TGTGCCAGCAGTTATGACTACGTGAGCTCCTACGAGCAGTACTTC.

The V call is TRBV19, the J call TRBJ1-2; no definite D call. Between the trimmed V and J ends, which lost 4 bases and 6 bases, there was a span of 12 bases. The CDR3 runs 13 residues. Germline values: CDR1 LNHDA, CDR2 SQIVND (reference sequence). This CDR3 reads CASSRTPGNGYTF. CDR3 in DNA: TGTGCCAGTAGTAGGACCCCCGGGAATGGCTACACCTTC.

The rearrangement joins TRBV27 to TRBJ1-2, with D uncertain. Germline assignment: CDR1 MNHEY and CDR2 SMNVEV (reference sequence). V lost 4 bases, J lost 0 bases, and 18 bases lay in between. The CDR3 loop spans 17 amino acids. CDR3 residues: CASSSNRRPQSNYGYTF. CDR3 DNA: TGTGCCAGCAGTTCTAACCGCAGGCCCCAGTCTAACTATGGCTACACCTTC.

This clonotype came up a few times. The V call is TRBV20-1, the J call TRBJ2-2, with TRBD2 identical over 10 bases. Germline CDR1 DFQATT, CDR2 SNEGSKA (reference sequence). The V gene end was trimmed by 0 bases and the J gene end by 3 bases; junction bases not matched to a gene: 1. The CDR3 length is 15 residues. The chain's CDR3 is CSARDGTSDTGELFF. In DNA form, the CDR3 reads TGCAGTGCTAGAGATGGGACTAGCGACACCGGGGAGCTGTTTTTT.

This clonotype was counted a few times. This chain uses TRBV12-3 or TRBV12-4 with TRBJ1-5, with D tentatively TRBD1 (5 bases). Trimming pared 7 bases from V and 6 bases from J, leaving 13 bases between. The CDR3 consists of 13 residues. The CDR3 DNA follows: TGTGCCAGCAAAGGTGGGGGAAGTCAGCCCCAGCATTTT. Translating it yields CASKGGGSQPQHF.

V usage is TRBV24-1 and J usage is TRBJ1-2; a possible D gene is TRBD1 (5 bases). Germline V CDR1 and CDR2: KGHDR, SFDVKD. The CDR3 is 14 residues long. The germline V and J ends were trimmed by 4 bases and 8 bases, with 16 bases remaining between them. The CDR3 protein is CATSDPYGTGGYTF. CDR3 nucleotide sequence: TGTGCCACCAGTGACCCCTACGGAACAGGAGGCTACACCTTC.

The V and J genes are TRBV7-8 and TRBJ2-7; D gene ambiguous. The CDR3 is 12 residues long. CDR1 is SGHVS and CDR2 is FQNEAQ in the germline V gene. Trimming left V 7 bases short and J 7 bases short, with 14 bases between. The CDR3 region has the DNA TGTGCCAGCACCGACGGTTTTGGGGAGCAGTACTTC. It specifies CASTDGFGEQYF.

The rearrangement joins TRBV5-1 to TRBJ2-7; D gene uncertain. Trimming pared 0 bases from V and 1 base from J, leaving 8 bases between. CDR1 and CDR2 from the germline V gene are SGHRS and YFSETQ. The CDR3 has 14 residues. In DNA form, the CDR3 reads TGCGCCAGCAGCTTGGGGGCAGCATCCTACGAGCAGTACTTC. It specifies CASSLGAASYEQYF.

This clonotype was detected many times. The V gene is TRBV7-8, the J gene TRBJ2-1; D tentatively reads TRBD1 or TRBD2 (5 bases each). Trimming removed 5 bases at V and 5 bases at J, with 13 bases between. The CDR3 loop spans 14 amino acids. Germline-derived CDR1 and CDR2 are SGHVS and FQNEAQ. As DNA, the CDR3 is TGTGCCAGCAGCCGTCGACGGGACGACAATGAGCAGTTCTTC. As protein: CASSRRRDDNEQFF.

The V call is TRBV29-1, the J call TRBJ2-1; 11 bases map to TRBD2. CDR3 length equals 14 residues. The germline CDR1 and CDR2 sequences are SQVTM and ANQGSEA. V was pared by 3 bases and J by 7 bases, with 5 bases of the junction left unmatched. This CDR3 reads CSVDVTSGVNEQFF. CDR3 sequence (DNA): TGCAGCGTTGATGTGACTAGCGGGGTAAATGAGCAGTTCTTC.

The chain joins TRBV27 to TRBJ1-5, with a possible D match to TRBD1 (5 bases). This CDR3 spans 12 amino acids. With 8 bases removed from V and 6 bases from J, the gap between germline ends came to 11 bases. Germline V gene lookup returns CDR1 MNHEY and CDR2 SMNVEV (reference sequence). The CDR3 reads CASGWGVQPQHF. CDR3 coding DNA: TGTGCCAGCGGATGGGGGGTTCAGCCCCAGCATTTT.

The genes are TRBV6-2 or TRBV6-3 and TRBJ1-1; D is perhaps TRBD1 (6 bases). The ends were cut back, 4 bases at V and 1 base at J, with 10 bases in the middle. The germline CDR1 and CDR2 sequences are MNHEY and SVGEGT. CDR3 length: 14 residues. This CDR3 reads CASSSATGNTEAFF. DNA of the CDR3: TGTGCCAGCAGTTCTGCGACAGGGAACACTGAAGCTTTCTTT.

This clonotype was observed a few times. The chain is built from TRBV7-9 and TRBJ2-5; D is unresolved. CDR1 SEHNR and CDR2 FQNEAQ come from the germline V gene (reference sequence). The CDR3 has 15 amino acids. V was pared by 4 bases and J by 1 base, with 13 bases between. Here the CDR3 reads CASSSPLGLQETQYF. Here the CDR3 DNA reads TGTGCCAGCAGCTCACCTCTAGGGCTCCAAGAGACCCAGTACTTC. Full variable domain (rest looked up from reference TRBV7-9 and TRBJ2-5): DTGVSQNPRHKITKRGQNVTFRCDPISEHNRLYWYRQTLGQGPEFLTYFQNEAQLEKSRLLSDRFSAERPKGSFSTLEIQRTEQGDSAMYLCASSSPLGLQETQYFGPGTRLLVL.